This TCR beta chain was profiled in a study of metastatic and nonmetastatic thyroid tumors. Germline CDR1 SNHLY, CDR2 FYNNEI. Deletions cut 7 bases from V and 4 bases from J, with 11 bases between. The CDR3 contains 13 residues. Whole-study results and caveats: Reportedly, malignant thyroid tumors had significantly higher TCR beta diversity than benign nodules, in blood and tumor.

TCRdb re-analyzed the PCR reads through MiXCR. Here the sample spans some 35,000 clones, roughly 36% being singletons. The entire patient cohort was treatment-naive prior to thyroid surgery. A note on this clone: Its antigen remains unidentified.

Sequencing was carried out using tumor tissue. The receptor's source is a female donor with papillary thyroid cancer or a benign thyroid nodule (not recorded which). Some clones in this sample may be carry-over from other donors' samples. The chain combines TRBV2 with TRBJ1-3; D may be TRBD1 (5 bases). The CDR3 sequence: CASNGGSGNTIYF. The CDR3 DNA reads TGTGCCAGCAATGGGGGGTCCGGAAACACCATATATTTT.